This T cell receptor beta chain appears in the sequencing data of a study of blood T cell repertoires in COVID-19. Overall study: Donors in Cohort 3 counted as recovered after two negative PCRs, clearance, or symptom resolution.

V gave up 2 bases and J gave up 8 bases; unmatched junction bases: 11. CDR1 is PRHDT, CDR2 FYEKMQ, per germline (reference sequence). This CDR3 has 17 residues. Per the original methods: Amplified reference gene primers provided the basis for estimating nucleated cell counts. The assay was immunoSEQ multiplex PCR, and TCRdb's table has in-frame clones only and misses some. D and trimming come from the DNA, and the V and J calls and clone size come from that table. The sample has about 200,000 clones, around 87% seen once. V usage is TRBV13 and J usage is TRBJ1-5; TRBD1 matches at 11 bases. The sample consisted of PBMCs or T cells enriched from blood (not recorded which). The sequence was collected from a middle-aged woman in a cohort exposed to, infected with or recovered from COVID-19 (not recorded which). The CDR3 nucleotides read TGTGCCAGCAGCTTATTTTCGGGACAGGGGGGAAGGGAGCCCCAGCATTTT. Its translation is CASSLFSGQGGREPQHF. The full variable domain, its missing parts supplied by reference TRBV13 and TRBJ1-5, is AAGVIQSPRHLIKEKRETATLKCYPIPRHDTVYWYQQGPGQDPQFLISFYEKMQSDKGSIPDRFSAQQFSDYHSELNMSSLELGDSALYFCASSLFSGQGGREPQHFGDGTRLSIL.